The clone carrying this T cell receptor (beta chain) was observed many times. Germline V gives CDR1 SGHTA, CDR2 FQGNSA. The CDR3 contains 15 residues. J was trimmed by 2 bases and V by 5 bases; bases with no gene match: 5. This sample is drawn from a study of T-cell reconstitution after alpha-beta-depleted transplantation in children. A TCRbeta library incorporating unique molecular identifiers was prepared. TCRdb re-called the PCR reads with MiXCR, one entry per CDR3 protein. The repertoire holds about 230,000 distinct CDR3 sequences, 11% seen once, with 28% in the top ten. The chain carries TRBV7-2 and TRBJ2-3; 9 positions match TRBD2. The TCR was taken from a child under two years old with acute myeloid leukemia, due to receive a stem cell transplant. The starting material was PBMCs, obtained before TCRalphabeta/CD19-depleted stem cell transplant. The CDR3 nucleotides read TGTGCCAGCAGCCACTCTAGCGGGGCCACAGATACGCAGTATTTT. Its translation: CASSHSSGATDTQYF.